Each of the 8 T cell receptor beta chains below was sequenced from the same sample in a study of blood T cell repertoires in COVID-19. Repertoires were generated with immunoSEQ multiplex PCR, while TCRdb's copy carries only in-frame clones and drops some. The sample carries a few hundred thousand clones, roughly 89% recorded once. The sample was PBMCs or T cells enriched from blood (not recorded which). These receptors all stem from a middle-aged woman who had recovered from COVID-19.

The genes are TRBV5-1 and TRBJ2-1; 8 bases line up with TRBD2. The CDR3 totals 16 residues. The ends lost 3 bases at V and 6 bases at J; junction bases unmatched: 11. Germline assignment: CDR1 SGHRS and CDR2 YFSETQ. The CDR3 sequence: CASSWTTGRAVNEQFF. CDR3 nucleotides: TGCGCCAGCAGCTGGACGACCGGGAGGGCCGTCAATGAGCAGTTCTTC.

V is TRBV13 and J is TRBJ2-3; unclear D gene. V was shortened by 0 bases and J by 0 bases, with 4 bases between the two germline ends. Germline V gene sequence: CDR1 PRHDT, CDR2 FYEKMQ (reference sequence). The length of the CDR3 is 14 residues. The CDR3: CASSLGPSTDTQYF. In nucleotides, the CDR3 is TGTGCCAGCAGCTTAGGTCCTAGCACAGATACGCAGTATTTT.

The V gene is TRBV3-1 (or the pseudogene TRBV3-2), the J gene TRBJ2-1; 12 bases align to TRBD2. The CDR3 sequence is 17 residues long. Trimming removed 1 base from V and 2 bases from J; junction bases left unmatched: 3. The germline gives CDR1 LGHDT, CDR2 YNNKEL (reference sequence). CDR3 nucleotide sequence: TGTGCCAGCAGCCAAGGGACTAGCGGGATCCCCTACAATGAGCAGTTCTTC. Translated: CASSQGTSGIPYNEQFF.

The genes are TRBV27 and TRBJ1-6, with 7 bases fitting TRBD1. After removal of 1 base from V and 10 bases from J, the junction contained 10 bases not matched to a gene. The CDR3 runs to 16 residues. Germline V gives CDR1 MNHEY, CDR2 SMNVEV (reference sequence). This chain's CDR3 is CASSLFQGGARSPLHF. The DNA of the CDR3 is TGTGCCAGCAGTTTATTTCAGGGGGGCGCGCGGTCACCCCTCCACTTT.

The chain links TRBV11-3 to TRBJ1-6; D is possibly TRBD1 (5 bases). Germline CDR1 reads SGHNT; CDR2 reads YENEEA. The CDR3 is 15 residues long. Deletions cut 5 bases from V and 2 bases from J, with 10 bases between. CDR3 coding DNA: TGTGCCAGCAGCCCACGGGGGACCTATAATTCACCCCTCCACTTT. Translating gives CASSPRGTYNSPLHF. Combining the CDR3 with reference TRBV11-3 and TRBJ1-6 gives the whole variable domain EAGVVQSPRYKIIEKKQPVAFWCNPISGHNTLYWYLQNLGQGPELLIRYENEEAVDDSQLPKDRFSAERLKGVDSTLKIQPAELGDSAVYLCASSPRGTYNSPLHFGNGTRLTVT.

Notes on this clone: This sample includes further DNA sequences coding for the same CDR3. The rearrangement joins TRBV6-2 or TRBV6-3 to TRBJ2-7; 8 bases line up with TRBD1. The V gene's germline CDR1 is MNHEY and CDR2 SVGEGT. The V and J ends lost 0 bases and 6 bases, in that order; junction bases with no gene match: 4. This CDR3 region has 14 residues. The CDR3 reads CASSYSGTGLEQYV. Here the CDR3 DNA reads TGTGCCAGCAGTTACTCAGGGACAGGCCTCGAGCAGTACGTC.

Concerning this clone: It may be a read error: a sequence one base away is much more abundant. The J gene is TRBJ1-1, the V gene TRBV7-8; possible D gene TRBD1, 5 bases. The V end lost 5 bases, the J end lost 1 base, and 8 bases lay between the germline ends. Germline V gives CDR1 SGHVS, CDR2 FQNEAQ. This CDR3 comprises 13 residues. CDR3 loop: CASSRQGNTEAFF. Here the CDR3 DNA reads TGTGCCAGCAGCCGCCAGGGGAACACTGAAGCTTTCTTT.

This clone has only one observation. This sequence joins TRBV10-2 and TRBJ1-1; 8 nucleotides line up with TRBD1. The junction had 5 bases not matched to a gene; V was cut back by 6 bases and J by 5 bases. The germline gives CDR1 WSHSY, CDR2 SAAADI. The CDR3 is 13 residues long. The CDR3 coding sequence is TGCGCCAGCAGAACAGGGGGAGGGACTGAAGCTTTCTTT. It codes for CASRTGGGTEAFF.